This T cell receptor beta chain was captured in a study of blood T cell repertoires in COVID-19 (dated by TCRdb to 2018 to 2021). Regarding the complete study: Samples covering the acute and convalescent phases of COVID-19 were provided by collaborators in the United States, Italy and Spain. The material from the prospective study consisted of cDNA or gDNA derived from T cells, B-cell-depleted T cells, or PBMCs. Subjects who had been exposed to COVID-19, were actively infected with it, or had recovered from it provided the deeply sampled blood TCRbeta repertoires that made up the dataset. The repertoires were released in a freely available public database meant as a resource for research on the immune response to SARS-CoV-2. Samples came from the ongoing ImmuneRACE study (first 160 participants) plus 1,254 subjects from 6 global collaborators. Nearly every sample came with metadata listing a de-identified subject ID, COVID-19 status, age in years and sex. Where available, HLA class I and class II types were obtained from metadata supplied by the sample provider rather than from assay-based typing. What the work shows at the level of the full study, not this receptor alone: The amount of clinical and demographic metadata varied by source and participant and was provided uncurated.

TCRbeta CDR3 regions were amplified from genomic DNA by means of the immunoSEQ Assay, a bias-controlled multiplex PCR. The paper's data handling went like this. Within the assay, amplification of reference gene primers was used to estimate how many nucleated cells each sample contained. Sequence reads were collapsed and filtered to measure the absolute abundance of every unique TCRbeta CDR3 rearrangement. Productive Simpson clonality was computed per sample as the square root of Simpson's diversity index over productive rearrangements. TCRdb's version of the immuneACCESS table is confined to in-frame rearrangements and falls short of the full clone set. An unresolved V gene accounts for under half of the shortfall where checked; the remainder is of unknown origin. The V and J calls and the clone size are those of that table, but D and trimming were determined from the DNA. The sample data list 200,000 to 250,000 clones, and roughly four fifths of these were observed just once. Clones ranked in the top ten supply less than 15% of the sample.

Collaborating institutions collected whole blood in K2EDTA tubes following their own protocols. For TCRbeta analysis, collaborators shipped samples in one of three forms: frozen whole blood, isolated PBMCs, or DNA extracted from either of those sample types. With respect to this clone: There is no known antigen for this receptor. Base qualities are missing; no much larger clone stands one base away.

V drops 2 bases and J drops 8 bases, leaving 6 bases in between. Per the germline V gene, SGHTA is the CDR1 and FQGNSA is the CDR2. The CDR3 contains 11 residues, cysteine and phenylalanine counted. The sequence is cut down to CDR3 DNA, 33 bases in frame from base 1. The receptor's source is a middle-aged woman with acute or convalescent COVID-19. The chain employs TRBV7-2 and TRBJ1-1; no D gene is confidently identified. The sequenced material came from peripheral blood. CDR3 loop: CASSLSREAFF. The DNA reads TGTGCCAGCAGCTTATCGCGGGAAGCTTTCTTT.